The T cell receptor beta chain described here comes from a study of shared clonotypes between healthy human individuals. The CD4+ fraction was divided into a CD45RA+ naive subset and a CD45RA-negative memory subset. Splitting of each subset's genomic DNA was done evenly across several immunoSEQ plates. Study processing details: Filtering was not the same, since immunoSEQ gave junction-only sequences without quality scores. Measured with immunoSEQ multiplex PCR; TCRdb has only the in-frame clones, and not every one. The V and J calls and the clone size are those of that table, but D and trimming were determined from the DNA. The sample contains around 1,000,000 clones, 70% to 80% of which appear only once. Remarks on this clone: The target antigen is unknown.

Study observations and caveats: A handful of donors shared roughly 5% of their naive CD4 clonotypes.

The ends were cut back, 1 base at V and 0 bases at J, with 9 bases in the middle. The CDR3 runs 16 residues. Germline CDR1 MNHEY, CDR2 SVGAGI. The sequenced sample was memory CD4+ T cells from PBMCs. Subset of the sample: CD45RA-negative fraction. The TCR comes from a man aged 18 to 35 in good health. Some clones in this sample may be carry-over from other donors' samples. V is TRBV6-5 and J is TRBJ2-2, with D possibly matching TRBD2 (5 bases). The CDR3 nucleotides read TGTGCCAGCAGTTACTTTAGCGTATCGAACACCGGGGAGCTGTTTTTT. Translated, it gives CASSYFSVSNTGELFF.